What follows is one TCR beta chain and its context. What antigen it recognizes has not been identified. The input lacks base qualities; no much larger clone sits a single base away. This specimen belongs to a study of blood T cell repertoires in COVID-19 (dated by TCRdb to about 2020). With regard to the full study: Samples covering the acute and convalescent phases of COVID-19 were provided by collaborators in the United States, Italy and Spain. Where available, HLA class I and class II types were taken from metadata supplied by the sample provider and were not determined by assay-based typing. The prospective study material was composed of cDNA or gDNA derived from T cells, B-cell-depleted T cells, or PBMCs. The samples were drawn from two sources: the first 160 participants of the ongoing ImmuneRACE study, and fewer than 1,500 subjects contributed by 6 global collaborators. The dataset comprised deeply sampled blood TCRbeta repertoires from subjects exposed to, actively infected with, or recovered from COVID-19. Nearly every sample came with metadata listing a de-identified subject ID, COVID-19 status, age in years and sex. The repertoires were released in a freely available public database intended as a resource for research on the immune response to SARS-CoV-2.

The collaborating institutions used their own protocols to collect whole blood in K2EDTA tubes. For TCRbeta analysis, collaborator samples were shipped as frozen whole blood, as isolated PBMCs, or as DNA extracted from either sample type. Trimming leaves V shorter by 0 bases and J shorter by 0 bases, with the junction holding 7 bases beyond the gene matches. The CDR3 sequence holds 18 residues, the cysteine and phenylalanine included. Only CDR3 DNA remains: 54 bases, in frame from the first base. The germline V gene encodes CDR1 SGHVS and CDR2 FNYEAQ. TCRbeta CDR3 regions were amplified from genomic DNA using the immunoSEQ Assay, a bias-controlled multiplex PCR. Per the original workflow: The number of nucleated cells in each sample was estimated by amplification of reference gene primers within the assay. To quantify the absolute abundance of each unique TCRbeta CDR3 rearrangement, sequence reads were collapsed and filtered. Productive Simpson clonality was computed per sample as the square root of Simpson's diversity index over productive rearrangements. Not all clones reach the TCRdb copy of this immuneACCESS table, which keeps in-frame sequences only. Checked studies attribute under half of the gap to unresolved V genes and leave the rest unexplained. V and J calls and clone size are copied from that table; D and trimming were computed from the DNA. Here the sample has hundreds of thousands of clones; 88% occur a single time. The top ten clones comprise 9.4% of the sample.

The paper's findings and limits, for the study overall: The quantity of clinical and demographic metadata differed by source and by participant and was supplied without curation.

Specimen: peripheral blood. The clonotype was recovered from a man aged 18 to 29 with active or convalescent COVID-19. The chain is assembled from TRBV7-6 and TRBJ2-2; TRBD1 matches 7 bases in the middle. The DNA sequence is TGTGCCAGCAGCTTAGCCCCTTGGGACAGCGCGAACACCGGGGAGCTGTTTTTT. This gives the protein CASSLAPWDSANTGELFF.